The entry that follows covers one T cell receptor (beta chain) sequence. Antigen specificity is unknown. This specimen belongs to a study of shared clonotypes between healthy human individuals. Into CD45RA+ naive and CD45RA-negative memory subsets, the CD4+ cells were split. Study-wide results and caveats: Naive CD4 clonotypes were shared across several donors at roughly 5.5%.

The CDR3 sequence is 16 residues long. Germline V gives CDR1 MNHEY, CDR2 SVGAGI. The ends were cut back, 0 bases at V and 7 bases at J, with 13 bases in the middle. Clones were sequenced by immunoSEQ multiplex PCR, and TCRdb holds only the in-frame ones, with some missing. The sample carries about 2.4 million clones, just over 90% recorded once. The sample comprised naive CD4+ T cells sorted from blood. Subset in this sample: CD45RA+ positively selected. The chain links TRBV6-5 to TRBJ1-6; the D gene is possibly TRBD1 (6 bases). The receptor's source is a man in his late teens or twenties in good health. CDR3 nucleotide sequence: TGTGCCAGCAGTTACTCCGGGCCAGGGGTGAATTCACCCCTCCACTTT. This encodes CASSYSGPGVNSPLHF.